Given below is one TCR beta chain in context. Antigen: not known. This sample was taken from a study of graft-versus-host responses after intestinal transplantation. Study details: Among the recipients, transplants were multivisceral, liver-intestinal, or isolated intestinal. The recipients all started with anti-thymocyte globulin induction and then took tacrolimus and steroids for roughly 3 years. Whole-study results and caveats: Detected in recipient marrow were GvH clones, some of which were first observed in ileum or blood. Clonal ratios of graft-versus-host to host-versus-graft in allografts were high for patients exhibiting graft-donor T cell macrochimerism.

Sequencing used immunoSEQ multiplex PCR; TCRdb keeps in-frame clones, though not all of them. In the table there are tens of thousands of clones, around 96% of which are singletons. The V gene end was trimmed by 2 bases and the J gene end by 6 bases; junction bases not matched to a gene: 7. The length of the CDR3 is 15 residues. CDR1 is SGHRS, CDR2 YFSETQ, per germline. This clonotype was sampled from a human donor who received an intestinal transplant. This chain connects TRBV5-1 to TRBJ2-7; 11 positions match TRBD2. The sequencing used unstimulated CD8+ T cells sorted from spleen or lymph node cells, collected before intestinal transplant. CDR3 sequence reads: CASSFTTSGRPEQYF. In DNA, the CDR3 is TGCGCCAGCAGCTTTACCACTAGCGGGAGACCCGAGCAGTACTTC.